The 8 T cell receptor beta chains listed next were all sequenced from one sample in a study of T cell responses to AZD1222 COVID-19 vaccine (dated by TCRdb to 2020 to 2022). The library relied on the immunoSEQ multiplex PCR assay. Entries here come from immuneACCESS through TCRdb and include only in-frame sequences with V and J called. Some clones fail to appear in such tables; in the studies checked, an unresolved V gene covers under half of the shortfall, and the cause of the remainder is unknown. The sample contains tens of thousands of clones, about 93% of them found a single time. The top ten constitute less than 5.5% of the sample. Per the publication, the time point label means: baseline before first vaccination. Sample treatment or condition, as interpreted from the label and publication: meningococcal conjugate vaccine given as trial control. The sequences come from peripheral blood, collected on day 0 of MenACWY control vaccination. Every receptor here comes from an adult in good health.

The V and J genes are TRBV7-6 and TRBJ1-4, with D maybe TRBD1 (5 bases). Between the trimmed V and J ends, which lost 5 bases and 0 bases, there was a span of 7 bases. Germline V gene data show CDR1 as SGHVS and CDR2 as FNYEAQ. There are 14 residues in the CDR3. CDR3 sequence: CASSPTATNEKLFF. In nucleotides, the CDR3 is TGTGCCAGCAGCCCGACAGCAACTAATGAAAAACTGTTTTTT.

V is TRBV5-1 and J is TRBJ1-1; 9 bases agree with TRBD1. Trimming at V came to 4 bases and at J to 3 bases, leaving 22 bases not matched to a gene. Per germline, CDR1 SGHRS and CDR2 YFSETQ. This CDR3 has 20 amino acids. DNA of the CDR3: TGCGCCAGCAGCCTCCGTCCCGGGACAGGGACGGTCTCTCCGGACACTGAAGCTTTCTTT. It specifies CASSLRPGTGTVSPDTEAFF.

The chain combines TRBV19 with TRBJ1-1, with a possible D match to TRBD1 (5 bases). The germline V gene has CDR1 LNHDA and CDR2 SQIVND (reference sequence). CDR3 length equals 15 residues. Between the trimmed V and J ends, which lost 7 bases and 8 bases, there was a span of 23 bases. CDR3 coding DNA: TGTGCCAGTACCCCAGAGGGGTGGGGTGGGGCGGAAGCTTTCTTT. Translation gives CASTPEGWGGAEAFF.

The chain has TRBV18 and TRBJ1-1; 9 bases line up with TRBD1. Trimming at V came to 3 bases and at J to 6 bases, leaving 2 bases not matched to a gene. The CDR3 sequence is 13 residues long. The V gene's germline CDR1 is KGHSH and CDR2 LQKENI. CDR3 loop: CASSPRDRAEAFF. The CDR3 DNA sequence: TGTGCCAGCTCACCTAGGGACAGGGCTGAAGCTTTCTTT. The full variable domain, rest sourced from reference TRBV18 and TRBJ1-1, is NAGVMQNPRHLVRRRGQEARLRCSPMKGHSHVYWYRQLPEEGLKFMVYLQKENIIDESGMPKERFSAEFPKEGPSILRIQQVVRGDSAAYFCASSPRDRAEAFFGQGTRLTVV.

The chain employs TRBV28 and TRBJ1-5; 7 bases agree with TRBD1. V was pared by 3 bases and J by 7 bases, with 9 bases of the junction left unmatched. This CDR3 comprises 15 residues. Germline V CDR1 and CDR2: MDHEN, SYDVKM. The CDR3 sequence: CASSFEGAGEQPQHF. Here the CDR3 DNA reads TGTGCCAGCAGTTTCGAGGGGGCCGGGGAGCAGCCCCAGCATTTT.

CDR3 in DNA: TGTGCCAGCAGCGTAGGGCAATGGAGCGGGGCCCCTAATGAGCAGTTCTTC. Translated, it gives CASSVGQWSGAPNEQFF. V is TRBV9 and J is TRBJ2-1; 7 bases fit TRBD2. CDR3 length: 17 amino acids. V was clipped by 0 bases and J by 7 bases; unmatched bases: 13. Germline CDR1 is SGDLS and CDR2 is YYNGEE.

Here the CDR3 reads CASSEFMMVNSNQPQHF. The CDR3, as DNA: TGTGCCAGCAGTGAATTTATGATGGTAAATAGCAATCAGCCCCAGCATTTT. The rearrangement links TRBV6-1 to TRBJ1-5; D remains ambiguous. V was cut by 2 bases and J by 0 bases, with 14 bases left in between. The germline V gene encodes CDR1 MNHNS and CDR2 SASEGT. CDR3 length: 17 residues.

V usage is TRBV5-6 and J usage is TRBJ1-5; D not certain. The CDR3 is 13 residues long. The V gene lost 3 bases and the J gene lost 5 bases, with 9 bases spanning the gap. The germline V gene has CDR1 SGHDT and CDR2 YYEEEE. CDR3 bases: TGTGCCAGCAGCTCTGGCGAGGATCAGCCCCAGCATTTT. Its protein is CASSSGEDQPQHF.